This TCR beta chain is from a study of molecular identifiers for immune sequencing clone quantification. Study results and caveats: In cases of identical TCR molecules sharing a barcode, highly expanded clone sizes could be underestimated.

This clonotype was detected only a few times. The antigen remains unidentified. One entry per CDR3 protein, called by TCRdb with MiXCR from the PCR reads. The sample has about 500,000 distinct CDR3 sequences; over 20% are singletons. Per the germline V gene, CDR1 is SGDLS and CDR2 is YYNGEE. CDR3 length: 16 residues. Between the trimmed V and J ends, which lost 0 bases and 0 bases, there was a span of 11 bases. This receptor was identified in a human donor in good health. Some libraries in this study had Jurkat cell RNA spiked in. V usage is TRBV9 and J usage is TRBJ2-3; D remains unclear. Sequenced input: naive CD8+ T cells from blood, with Jurkat cell RNA spiked in. Subset of the sample: FACS-sorted CD8+CD4-CCR7+CD45RA+ naive T cells. The CDR3 sequence: CASSVGAASSTDTQYF. The CDR3 DNA reads TGTGCCAGCAGCGTAGGAGCAGCCTCAAGCACAGATACGCAGTATTTT.